Listed below are T cell receptor beta chains from one sample, sequenced in a study of T cell repertoires in cytomegalovirus infection. TCRdb passed the reads through MiXCR, listing each CDR3 protein once. The profile shows about 360,000 distinct CDR3 sequences, 15% to 20% of them singletons. Sequencing was carried out using PBMCs. The source is a human donor in good health (CMV status not recorded). Some clones in this sample may be carry-over from other donors' samples. The conserved cysteine and the conserved F or W are not part of the CDR3 here.

CDR3aa	j_gene	v_gene
ASSGRRYNEQF	TRBJ2-1	TRBV28
ASSLGTGNSYEQY	TRBJ2-7	TRBV7-9
ASSMDTGGNQPQH	TRBJ1-5	TRBV6-2/TRBV6-3
ASSQGHSNQPQH	TRBJ1-5	TRBV4-2
ASSYSGRTGETQY	TRBJ2-5	TRBV6-5
SALGSGNTGELF	TRBJ2-2	TRBV20-1
ASSRQGGYEQY	TRBJ2-7	TRBV7-2
ASRGLAGPSTDTQY	TRBJ2-3	TRBV11-2
ASSSLLGGGETQY	TRBJ2-5	TRBV28
AWSATVLGTEAF	TRBJ1-1	TRBV30
ASSSPRRTSGHSYEQY	TRBJ2-7	TRBV7-9
ASSPGTGRTYEQY	TRBJ2-7	TRBV27
AISYSGELF	TRBJ2-2	TRBV10-3
ASSSTGRTMNTEAF	TRBJ1-1	TRBV12-3/TRBV12-4
ASSTSGRRYNEQF	TRBJ2-1	TRBV11-2
ASSVNYGYT	TRBJ1-2	TRBV19
ASSLLTSSTEAF	TRBJ1-1	TRBV28
ASSYEGINTQY	TRBJ2-3	TRBV6-6
SARAGTGIGEQY	TRBJ2-7	TRBV20-1
ASSSDRGFYGYT	TRBJ1-2	TRBV7-2
SSAGDRVYGYT	TRBJ1-2	TRBV20-1
ASSPTGANYGYT	TRBJ1-2	TRBV7-2
ASSIALPRQRNTEAF	TRBJ1-1	TRBV19
ASSQEELPNTEAF	TRBJ1-1	TRBV4-1
ASSKRASGNFLETQY	TRBJ2-5	TRBV19
ASKGSLGGYEQY	TRBJ2-7	TRBV10-2
ASSRSAGGDTIY	TRBJ1-3	TRBV7-2
ASSLSQLDMQY	TRBJ2-3	TRBV12-3/TRBV12-4
ASSRTGPGEGADTQY	TRBJ2-3	TRBV18
ASSSYRGGGYT	TRBJ1-2	TRBV7-8
ASTPARMHYSGDQPQH	TRBJ1-5	TRBV12-3/TRBV12-4
ASTRGGLGQETQY	TRBJ2-5	TRBV12-3/TRBV12-4
ASSHLVGVYEQY	TRBJ2-7	TRBV28
ASSADQGAGQY	TRBJ2-7	TRBV12-3/TRBV12-4
ASSRGLAGGDEQF	TRBJ2-1	TRBV7-2
SARQGARETQY	TRBJ2-5	TRBV20-1
SVDAGTGGAGDTQY	TRBJ2-3	TRBV29-1
ASVGSYEQY	TRBJ2-7	TRBV2
SASSGGFGTGELF	TRBJ2-2	TRBV20-1
SAPQGNLYNSPLH	TRBJ1-6	TRBV20-1
ASSPRGPYEQY	TRBJ2-7	TRBV7-9
ASSFDPGSGAPLH	TRBJ1-6	TRBV5-1
ASSPRLAGARDTQY	TRBJ2-3	TRBV7-6
ASSPGTSGRASGTYNEQF	TRBJ2-1	TRBV12-3/TRBV12-4
ASSLGVSAYNEQF	TRBJ2-1	TRBV5-5